Below, one T cell receptor beta chain is given with its context. As handled by the study authors: Quantification of nucleated cells was approximated via reference gene primer amplification. Libraries were prepared by immunoSEQ multiplex PCR; TCRdb keeps only in-frame clonotypes and omits some of them. V and J calls and clone size are as listed in that table; D and trimming were resolved from the DNA. The table shows 95,000 to 150,000 clones, with 81% occurring only once. This specimen belongs to a study of blood T cell repertoires in COVID-19. V was trimmed by 6 bases and J by 0 bases, leaving 13 bases between them. Germline V lookup: CDR1 SNHLY, CDR2 FYNNEI. The CDR3 spans 15 residues.

The TCR originated in a woman in her forties or fifties with acute or convalescent COVID-19. J is TRBJ2-3 and V is TRBV2, with D maybe TRBD1 (6 bases). Material for sequencing was peripheral blood. CDR3 sequence: CASRGRGYSTDTQYF. In nucleotides, the CDR3 is TGTGCCAGCAGAGGCAGGGGTTATAGCACAGATACGCAGTATTTT.